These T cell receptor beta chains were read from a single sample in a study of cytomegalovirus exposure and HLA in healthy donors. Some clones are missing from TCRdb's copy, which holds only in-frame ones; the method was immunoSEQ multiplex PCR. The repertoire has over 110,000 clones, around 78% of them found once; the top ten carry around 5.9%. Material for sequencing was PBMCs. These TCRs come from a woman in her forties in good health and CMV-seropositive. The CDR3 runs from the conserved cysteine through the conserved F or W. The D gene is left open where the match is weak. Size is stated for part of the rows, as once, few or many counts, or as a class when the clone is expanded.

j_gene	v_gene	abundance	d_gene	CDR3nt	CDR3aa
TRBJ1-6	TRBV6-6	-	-	TGTGCCAGCAGTTCCCCAGAAAATTCACCCCTCCACTTT	CASSSPENSPLHF
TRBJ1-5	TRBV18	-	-	TGTGCCAGCTCACCGGGGGGTGGCGATCAGCCCCAGCATTTT	CASSPGGGDQPQHF
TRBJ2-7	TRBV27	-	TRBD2	TGTGCCAGCAGCCCACTAGTCGGGGGGGGAGAGCAGTACTTC	CASSPLVGGGEQYF
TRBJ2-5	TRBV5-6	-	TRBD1	TGTGCCAGCAGCTCACAGGGGGCGGGGGAGACCCAGTACTTC	CASSSQGAGETQYF
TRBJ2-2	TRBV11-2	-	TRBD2	TGTGCCAGCAGTTTCCCGGGACTAGCGGGGAACACCGGGGAGCTGTTTTTT	CASSFPGLAGNTGELFF
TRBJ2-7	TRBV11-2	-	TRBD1	TGTGCCAGCAGCTCCGGGACAGGCTCCTACGAGCAGTACTTC	CASSSGTGSYEQYF
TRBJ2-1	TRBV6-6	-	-	TGTGCCAGCAGTTACGAGGGTGGGCAGCAGTTCTTC	CASSYEGGQQFF
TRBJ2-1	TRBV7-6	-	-	TGTGCCAGCAGCTTAATTAGTGGGAGAAATGAGCAGTTCTTC	CASSLISGRNEQFF
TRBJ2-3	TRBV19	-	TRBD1	TGTGCCAGTAGCCGGGGACAGGGATACGCAGATACGCAGTATTTT	CASSRGQGYADTQYF
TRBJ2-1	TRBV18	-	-	TGTGCCAGCTCACCCGGGAAAACCGTGAGCTCCTACAATGAGCAGTTCTTC	CASSPGKTVSSYNEQFF
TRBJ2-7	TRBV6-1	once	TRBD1	TGTGCCAGCATCCAAGACAGGGGGGGCTACGAGCAGTACTTC	CASIQDRGGYEQYF
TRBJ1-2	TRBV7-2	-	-	TGTGCCAGCAGCATGACAGATTTAGGCTATGGCTACACCTTC	CASSMTDLGYGYTF
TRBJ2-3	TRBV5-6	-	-	TGTGCCAGCAGCTTGGTAGGGACTAGCACAGATACGCAGTATTTT	CASSLVGTSTDTQYF
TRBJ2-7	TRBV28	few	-	TGTGCCAGCAGTTTGGGCAGGGAAGCCGAGCAGTACTTC	CASSLGREAEQYF
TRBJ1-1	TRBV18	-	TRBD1	TGTGCCAGCTCGCGCGATTCGACAGGGACCGACACTGAAGCTTTCTTT	CASSRDSTGTDTEAFF
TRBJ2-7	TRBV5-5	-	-	TGTGCCAGCAGCTCCCTCTACGAGCAGTACTTC	CASSSLYEQYF
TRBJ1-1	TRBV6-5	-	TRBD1	TGTGCCAGCAGTGCGACAGGGTGGAACACTGAAGCTTTCTTT	CASSATGWNTEAFF
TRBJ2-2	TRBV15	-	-	TGTGCCACCAGCAGAGATTCACTCACCGGGGAGCTGTTTTTT	CATSRDSLTGELFF
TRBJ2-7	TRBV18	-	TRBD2	TGTGCCAGCTCAACTAGCGGGAGCCCCTACGAGCAGTACTTC	CASSTSGSPYEQYF
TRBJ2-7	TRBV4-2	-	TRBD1	TGTGCCAGCAGCCAAGGACAGGGCCCCCATGGCTACGAGCAGTACTTC	CASSQGQGPHGYEQYF
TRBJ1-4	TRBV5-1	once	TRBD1	TGCGCCAGCAGCGCCGGGACAGATAATGAAAAACTGTTTTTT	CASSAGTDNEKLFF
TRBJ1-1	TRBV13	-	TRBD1	TGTGCCAGCAGCCCCCAGGGGGCCACTGAAGCTTTCTTT	CASSPQGATEAFF
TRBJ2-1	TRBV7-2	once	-	TGTGCCAGCAGCTTTTTACCGACAAACTACAATGAGCAGTTCTTC	CASSFLPTNYNEQFF
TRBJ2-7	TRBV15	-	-	TGTGCCACCAGCAGAGACCCGGGGTCGAGCTCCTACGAGCAGTACTTC	CATSRDPGSSSYEQYF
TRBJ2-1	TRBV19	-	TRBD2	TGTGCCAGTAGTAATAGCGGGACGAGCTCCTACAATGAGCAGTTCTTC	CASSNSGTSSYNEQFF
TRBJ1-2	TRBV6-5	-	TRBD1	TGTGCCAGCAGTTACTCCCCAGGGGGTGGGAAGGGCTACACCTTC	CASSYSPGGGKGYTF
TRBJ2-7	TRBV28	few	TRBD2	TGTGCCAGCAGTACTAGCGGAGATAGCTCCTACGAGCAGTACTTC	CASSTSGDSSYEQYF
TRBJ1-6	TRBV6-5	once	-	TGTGCCAGCAGTTTAACAGGCTTCCCCCTCCACTTT	CASSLTGFPLHF
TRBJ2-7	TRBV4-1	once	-	TGCGCCAGCAGCCAAGGAAAGACTCCCTACGAGCAGTACTTC	CASSQGKTPYEQYF
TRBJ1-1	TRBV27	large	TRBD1	TGTGCCAGCAGATTTCACAGGGGGGGCACTGAAGCTTTCTTT	CASRFHRGGTEAFF
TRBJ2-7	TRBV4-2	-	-	TGTGCCAGCAGCCAAGAATCGGGGGGCAACTACGAGCAGTACTTC	CASSQESGGNYEQYF
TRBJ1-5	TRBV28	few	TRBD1	TGTGCCAGTTTTAGGGGGCTAGGTCAGCCCCAGCATTTT	CASFRGLGQPQHF
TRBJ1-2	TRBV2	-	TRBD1	TGTGCCAGCAGTCAGACAGGGTCGGACTATGGCTACACCTTC	CASSQTGSDYGYTF
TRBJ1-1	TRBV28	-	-	TGTGCCAGCAGTTTAAACAGGGTTTTTGGGACTGAAGCTTTCTTT	CASSLNRVFGTEAFF
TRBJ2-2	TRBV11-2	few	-	TGTGCCAGCAGCTTACTAGGTGGAACCGGGGAGCTGTTTTTT	CASSLLGGTGELFF
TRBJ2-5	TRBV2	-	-	TGTGCCAGCAGTGGCGACTCCCCACAGACCCAGTACTTC	CASSGDSPQTQYF
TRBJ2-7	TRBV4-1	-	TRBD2	TGCGCCAGCAGCCAGCTAGCGGGAGGGAGGAAGTACGAGCAGTACTTC	CASSQLAGGRKYEQYF
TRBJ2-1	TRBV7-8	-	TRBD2	TGTGCCAGCAGCGCATCCGGGACTAGCGTTTGGTTCTTC	CASSASGTSVWFF
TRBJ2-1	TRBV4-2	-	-	TGTGCCAGCAGCCAAGAAGAGAGGTCCTTAGATGAGCAGTTCTTC	CASSQEERSLDEQFF
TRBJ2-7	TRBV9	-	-	TGTGCCAGCAGCGTAGGACAGCGGGCGACCTACGAGCAGTACTTC	CASSVGQRATYEQYF
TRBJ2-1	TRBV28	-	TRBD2	TGTGCCAGCAGTTCCCGGACTAGCGGACACAATGAGCAGTTCTTC	CASSSRTSGHNEQFF
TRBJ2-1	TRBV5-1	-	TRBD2	TGCGCCAGCAGCTTGGAAACGGGGGGATGGGGCAATGAGCAGTTCTTC	CASSLETGGWGNEQFF
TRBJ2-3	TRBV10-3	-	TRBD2	TGTGCCATCAGTGAGTCTCGTAGCGGGAGGTCCACAGATACGCAGTATTTT	CAISESRSGRSTDTQYF
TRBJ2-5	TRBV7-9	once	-	TGTGCCAGCAGCTTAGACAACCTGCAAGAGACCCAGTACTTC	CASSLDNLQETQYF
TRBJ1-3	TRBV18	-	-	TGTGCCAGCTCACCACCCCCCCCGGTTGGAAACACCATATATTTT	CASSPPPPVGNTIYF
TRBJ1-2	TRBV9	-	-	TGTGCCAGCAGCGTAGTGTCAGCTAACTATGGCTACACCTTC	CASSVVSANYGYTF
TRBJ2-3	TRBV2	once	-	TGTGCCAGCAGTGAAAGAAACAGGGTCCCCCCAGATACGCAGTATTTT	CASSERNRVPPDTQYF
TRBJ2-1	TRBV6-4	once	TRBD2	TGTGCCAGCAGTGACTCGGCGGGAGGGGGGTGGAATGAGCAGTTCTTC	CASSDSAGGGWNEQFF
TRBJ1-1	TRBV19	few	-	TGTGCCAGTAGTATAGGATCCGCAGGGTGGGACACTGAAGCTTTCTTT	CASSIGSAGWDTEAFF
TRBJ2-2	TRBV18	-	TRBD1	TGTGCCAGCTCGCCAGGACAGGCCGCGAACACCGGGGAGCTGTTTTTT	CASSPGQAANTGELFF